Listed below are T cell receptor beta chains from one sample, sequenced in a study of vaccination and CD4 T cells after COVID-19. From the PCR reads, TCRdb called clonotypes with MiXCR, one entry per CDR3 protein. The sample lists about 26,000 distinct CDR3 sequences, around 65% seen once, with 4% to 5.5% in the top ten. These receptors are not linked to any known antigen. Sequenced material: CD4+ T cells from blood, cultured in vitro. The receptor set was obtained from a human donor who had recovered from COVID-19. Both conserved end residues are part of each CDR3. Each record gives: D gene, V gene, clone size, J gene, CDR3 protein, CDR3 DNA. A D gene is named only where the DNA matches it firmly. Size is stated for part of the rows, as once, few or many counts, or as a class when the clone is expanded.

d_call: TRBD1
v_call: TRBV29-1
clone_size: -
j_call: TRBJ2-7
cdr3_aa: CSVVFGQGALEQYF
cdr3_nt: TGCAGCGTTGTGTTTGGGCAGGGGGCGCTTGAGCAGTACTTC

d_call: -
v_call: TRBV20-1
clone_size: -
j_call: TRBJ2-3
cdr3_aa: CSAGRATDTQYF
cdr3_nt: TGCAGTGCCGGACGCGCGACAGATACGCAGTATTTT

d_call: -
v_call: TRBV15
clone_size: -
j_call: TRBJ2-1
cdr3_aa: CATSRAGSSYNEQFF
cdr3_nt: TGTGCCACCAGCAGGGCCGGGAGCTCCTACAATGAGCAGTTCTTC

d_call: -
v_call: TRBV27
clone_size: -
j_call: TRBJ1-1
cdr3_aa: CASKTSGMNTEAFF
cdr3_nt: TGTGCCAGCAAAACCAGTGGGATGAACACTGAAGCTTTCTTT

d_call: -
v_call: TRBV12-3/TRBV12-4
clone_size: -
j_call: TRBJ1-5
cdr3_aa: CASSLGPGQANQPQHF
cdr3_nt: TGTGCCAGCAGTTTAGGGCCCGGTCAGGCTAATCAGCCCCAGCATTTT

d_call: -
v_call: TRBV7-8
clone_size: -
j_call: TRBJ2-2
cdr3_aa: CASSPSRDGRELFF
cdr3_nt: TGTGCCAGCAGCCCGTCCCGGGACGGTCGGGAGCTGTTTTTT

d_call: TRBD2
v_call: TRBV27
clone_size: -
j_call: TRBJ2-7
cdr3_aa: CASSPIDGRAGYEQYF
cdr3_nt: TGTGCCAGCAGTCCCATTGACGGGAGGGCCGGATACGAGCAGTACTTC

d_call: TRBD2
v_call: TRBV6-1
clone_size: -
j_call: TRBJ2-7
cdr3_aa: CASSRLAETYEQYF
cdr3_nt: TGTGCCAGCAGTAGACTAGCGGAGACCTACGAGCAGTACTTC

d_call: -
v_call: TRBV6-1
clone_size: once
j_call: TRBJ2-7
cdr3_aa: CASSAQMGGNSYEQYF
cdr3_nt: TGTGCCAGCAGTGCCCAAATGGGGGGAAACTCCTACGAGCAGTACTTC

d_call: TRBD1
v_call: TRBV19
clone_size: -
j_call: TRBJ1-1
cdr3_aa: CASKRGQTTTSGTEAFF
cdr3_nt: TGTGCCAGCAAAAGGGGACAGACTACAACCTCCGGCACTGAAGCTTTCTTT

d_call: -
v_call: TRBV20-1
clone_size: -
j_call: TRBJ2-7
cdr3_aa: CSARFTSYEQYF
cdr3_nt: TGCAGTGCTAGATTTACTAGTTACGAGCAGTACTTC

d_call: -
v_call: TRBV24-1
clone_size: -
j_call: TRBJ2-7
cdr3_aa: CATSLMGYEQYF
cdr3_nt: TGTGCCACCTCGTTGATGGGTTACGAGCAGTACTTC

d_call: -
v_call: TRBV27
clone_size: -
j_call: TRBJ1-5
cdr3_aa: CASSLIYSNQPQHF
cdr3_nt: TGTGCCAGCAGTTTGATCTATAGCAATCAGCCCCAGCATTTT

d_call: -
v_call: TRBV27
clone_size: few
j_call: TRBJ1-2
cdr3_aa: CASSLWSGTNYGYTF
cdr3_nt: TGTGCCAGCAGTTTATGGTCAGGGACTAACTATGGCTACACCTTC

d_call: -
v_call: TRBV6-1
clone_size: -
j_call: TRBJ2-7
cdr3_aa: CASSRKRTGFNGQLF
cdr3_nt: TGTGCCAGCAGTCGAAAAAGAACAGGATTTAATGGGCAGTTATTC

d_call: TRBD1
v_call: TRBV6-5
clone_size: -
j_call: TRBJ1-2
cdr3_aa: CASSSQGALGYTF
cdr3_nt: TGTGCCAGCAGTTCACAGGGGGCGCTCGGCTACACCTTC

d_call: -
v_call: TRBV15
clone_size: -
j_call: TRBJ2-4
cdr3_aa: CATSTWEEAKNIQYF
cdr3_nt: TGTGCCACCAGTACCTGGGAAGAAGCCAAAAACATTCAGTACTTC

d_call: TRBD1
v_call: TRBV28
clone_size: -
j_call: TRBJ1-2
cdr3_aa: CASSPGGGYGYTF
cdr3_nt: TGTGCCAGCAGTCCAGGGGGGGGCTATGGCTACACCTTC

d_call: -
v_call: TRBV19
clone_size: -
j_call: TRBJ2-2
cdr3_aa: CASSIQPTNTGELFF
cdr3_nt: TGTGCCAGTAGTATCCAACCGACAAACACCGGGGAGCTGTTTTTT

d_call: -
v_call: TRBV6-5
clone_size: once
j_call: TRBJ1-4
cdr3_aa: CASSSTDSRKLFF
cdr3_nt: TGTGCCAGCAGTTCGACAGACTCGAGGAAACTGTTTTTT

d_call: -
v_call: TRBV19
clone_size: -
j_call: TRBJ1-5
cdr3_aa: CASSILGDQPQHF
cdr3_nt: TGTGCCAGTAGTATTTTAGGGGATCAGCCCCAGCATTTT

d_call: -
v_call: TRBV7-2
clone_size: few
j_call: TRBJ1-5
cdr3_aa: CASSPGQRFNQPQHF
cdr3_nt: TGTGCCAGCAGCCCCGGACAGCGATTCAATCAGCCCCAGCATTTT

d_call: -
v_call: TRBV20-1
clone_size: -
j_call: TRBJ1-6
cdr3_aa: CTSKTSTNSPLHF
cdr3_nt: TGCACCTCCAAGACGAGTACCAATTCACCCCTCCACTTT

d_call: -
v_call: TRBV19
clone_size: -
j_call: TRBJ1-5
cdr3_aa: CASRDASGGNQPQHF
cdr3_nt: TGTGCCAGTAGAGACGCCAGCGGAGGCAATCAGCCCCAGCATTTT

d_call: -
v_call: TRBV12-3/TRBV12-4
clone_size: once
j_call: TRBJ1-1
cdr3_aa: CASSPQGFEAFF
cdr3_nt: TGTGCCAGCAGCCCCCAGGGGTTTGAAGCTTTCTTT

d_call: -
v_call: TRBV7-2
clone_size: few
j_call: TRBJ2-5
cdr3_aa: CASSLAGAGETQYF
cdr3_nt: TGTGCCAGCAGCTTAGCCGGGGCGGGGGAGACCCAGTACTTC

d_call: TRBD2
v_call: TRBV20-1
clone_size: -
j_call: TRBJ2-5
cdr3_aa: CSARAGTSGVRGTQYF
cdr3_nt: TGCAGTGCTAGAGCCGGGACTAGCGGGGTCCGGGGGACCCAGTACTTC

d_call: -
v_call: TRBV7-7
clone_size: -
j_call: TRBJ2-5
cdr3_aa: CASSLVFGSETQYF
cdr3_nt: TGTGCTAGCAGCTTAGTTTTCGGGAGCGAGACCCAGTACTTC

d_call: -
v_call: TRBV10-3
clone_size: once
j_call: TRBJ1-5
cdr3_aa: CAISRGTERSNQPQHF
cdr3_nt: TGTGCCATCAGCCGCGGGACCGAGAGAAGCAATCAGCCCCAGCATTTT